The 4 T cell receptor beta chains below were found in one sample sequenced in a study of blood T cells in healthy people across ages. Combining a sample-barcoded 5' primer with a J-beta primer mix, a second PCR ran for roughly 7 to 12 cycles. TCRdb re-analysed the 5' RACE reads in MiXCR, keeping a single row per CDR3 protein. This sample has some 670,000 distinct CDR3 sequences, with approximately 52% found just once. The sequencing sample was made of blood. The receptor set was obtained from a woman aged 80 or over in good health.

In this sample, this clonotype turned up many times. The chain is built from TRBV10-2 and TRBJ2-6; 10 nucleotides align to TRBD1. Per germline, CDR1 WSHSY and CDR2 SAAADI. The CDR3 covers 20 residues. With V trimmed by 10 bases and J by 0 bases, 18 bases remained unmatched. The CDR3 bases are TGCGCCAAAAGAGTCTTAAGAGGACAGGGGGAATCCTCTGGGGCCAACGTCCTGACTTTC. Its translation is CAKRVLRGQGESSGANVLTF.

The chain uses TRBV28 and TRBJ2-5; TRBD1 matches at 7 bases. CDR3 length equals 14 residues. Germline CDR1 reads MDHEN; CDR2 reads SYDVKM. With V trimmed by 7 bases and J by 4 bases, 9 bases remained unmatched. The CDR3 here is CASTLTGNGETQYF. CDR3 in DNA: TGTGCCAGCACCCTGACAGGGAACGGAGAGACCCAGTACTTC.

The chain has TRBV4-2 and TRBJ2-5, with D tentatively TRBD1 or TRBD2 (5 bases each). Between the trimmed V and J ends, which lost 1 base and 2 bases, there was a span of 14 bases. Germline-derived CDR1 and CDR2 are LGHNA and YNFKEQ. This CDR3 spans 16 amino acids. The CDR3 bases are TGTGCCAGCAGCCAAGGGTCGGGGCAGAAACAAGAGACCCAGTACTTC. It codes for CASSQGSGQKQETQYF.

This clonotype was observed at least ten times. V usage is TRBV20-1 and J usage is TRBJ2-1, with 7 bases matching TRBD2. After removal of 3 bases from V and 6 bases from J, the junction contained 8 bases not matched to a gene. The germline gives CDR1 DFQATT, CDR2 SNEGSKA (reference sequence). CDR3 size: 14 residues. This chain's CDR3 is CSASRGGRANEQFF. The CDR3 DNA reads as TGCAGTGCTAGTCGGGGCGGGAGAGCCAATGAGCAGTTCTTC.